This TCR beta chain was identified in a study of cytotoxic CD8 clonotypes in ibrutinib-treated CLL. Genomic DNA for TCR beta libraries, 2 to 2.5 micrograms, came from cryopreserved PBMCs. Data came from immunoSEQ multiplex PCR; TCRdb stores just in-frame clones and leaves some out. The profile covers about 300,000 clones, with more than 70% appearing a single time and about 5.3% taken by the ten largest. Looked up from germline, CDR1 is SNHLY and CDR2 is FYNNEI. V lost 6 bases, J lost 0 bases, and 6 bases lay in between. This CDR3 has 12 residues. This sample comprised PBMCs, obtained at disease progression, from a patient treated with ibrutinib. The sequence derives from a human donor with chronic lymphocytic leukemia. The chain employs TRBV2 and TRBJ2-7, with D unclear. CDR3 loop: CASRENSYEQYF. For the CDR3, the DNA is TGTGCCAGCAGGGAGAACTCCTACGAGCAGTACTTC.